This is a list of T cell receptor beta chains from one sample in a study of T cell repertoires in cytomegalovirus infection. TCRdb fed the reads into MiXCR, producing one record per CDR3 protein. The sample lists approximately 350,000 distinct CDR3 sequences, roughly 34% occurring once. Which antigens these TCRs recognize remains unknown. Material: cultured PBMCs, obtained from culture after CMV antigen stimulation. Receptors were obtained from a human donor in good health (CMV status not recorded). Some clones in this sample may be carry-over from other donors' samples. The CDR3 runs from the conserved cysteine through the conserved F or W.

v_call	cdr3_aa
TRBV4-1	CASSQEVRGSGPQHF
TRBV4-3	CASSEGTTLSFAQYF
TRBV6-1	CASSPPRGLAGGYEQYF
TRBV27	CASSFISGEAFF
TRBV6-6	CASTSGVSYEQYF
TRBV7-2	CASSRDSLSNQPQHF
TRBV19	CASSKGGDGNQPQHF
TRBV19	CASSIDFVVETQYF
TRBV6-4	CASSPGRASTDTQYF
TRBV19	CASSRSDRGNSYEQYF
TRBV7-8	CASSRDRDSTQYF
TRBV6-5	CASSYVQAPSTDTQYF
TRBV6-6	CASSYLGSGGYTF
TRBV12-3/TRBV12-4	CASSLYRGGRTDHTDTQYF
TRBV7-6	CASSLDVAAGPQETQYF
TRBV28	CASSPYLDNEQFF
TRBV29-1	CSASNGYTF
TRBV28	CASSLVQGEETQYF
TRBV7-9	CASSLAGTGSEKLFF
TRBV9	CASSEDRGLGNTIYF
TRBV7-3	CASSRGGANTEAFF
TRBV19	CASRPGLARFTGELFF
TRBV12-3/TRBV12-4	CASSHPRGGGMNTEAFF
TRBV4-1	CASSHSEGAGGNTIYF
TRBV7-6	CASSLWEEMAGELFF
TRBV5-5	CASQGGLGTGKTPEQFF
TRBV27	CASSLGSGYEQYF
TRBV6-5	CASSALAGEADTQYF
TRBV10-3	CAISEWGNYGYTF
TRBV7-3	CASSLGGGPEGETQYF
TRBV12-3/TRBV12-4	CASRTGTGGGQPQHF
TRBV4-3	CASSQEGSNTGELFF
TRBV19	CASSPPDRTYLYGYTF
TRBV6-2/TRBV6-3	CASSYSDLARSFYNEQFF
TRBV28	CASSFPLGTDNQPQHF